This TCR beta chain was captured by sequencing in a study of spatial heterogeneity in lung cancer (dated by TCRdb to between 2018 and 2021). A note on the overall study: Beta-chain transcripts were consistently detected in greater numbers than alpha-chain transcripts, which likely reflected higher beta-chain transcript abundance. In the raw uncorrected reads, each unique combination of TCR and UMI appeared more than ten times on average. In non-small cell lung cancer, the study quantitatively compared TCR alpha and beta repertoires across several tumor regions, matched nontumor lung, and blood. Nonsynonymous mutation counts, determined by whole-exome sequencing of tumor tissue, were related to TCR repertoire features. Both alpha and beta chains were TCR-sequenced in samples taken at surgery, namely 220 tumor regions, approximately 66 matched nontumor lung samples and a few dozen PBMC samples. Broad study findings and their caveats: Additional single-cell paired TCR alpha and beta sequencing was considered necessary to confirm, at a functional level, the hypothesis that regional TCRs recognize regional mutations. Ubiquitous expanded tumor TCRs were found in blood more often at tumor resection than at routine follow-up.

Library preparation was by 5' RACE. Sequencing instrument: NextSeq 500. The TCR library protocol attached a unique molecular identifier to each TCR cDNA molecule to allow correction of PCR and sequencing errors. The original methods were these. Decombinator tools were used for TCR identification, UMI-based error correction and CDR3 extraction. Expanded TCRs were defined as those above a frequency of 2 per 1,000, corresponding to the top 1% of the tumor frequency distribution. Each repertoire was subsampled 100 times to 5,000 TCRs, after which Renyi diversity was computed with the R vegan package. CDR3 similarity networks were built from amino acid triplet string-kernel similarity, connecting CDR3s with pairwise similarity above 0.82. TCRdb itself trimmed the public reads at Q25 with fastp, ran MiXCR and retained productive beta chains. Rows are combined by CDR3 protein, so each entry shows the most common genes and DNA. The V and J calls here are based on TCRdb, not the publication. The sample includes approximately 82,000 distinct CDR3 sequences, with roughly 13% observed a single time. The ten largest make up 4.6% of the sample.

Regarding this clonotype: It has no known antigen specificity. The input lacks base qualities; no much larger clone sits a single base away.

Between the V and J ends, shortened by 4 bases and 4 bases respectively, the junction contains 12 bases. Measured from the cysteine to the phenylalanine, the CDR3 is 14 residues long. Only CDR3 DNA is held: 42 bases, read in frame from base 1. The CDR1 and CDR2 encoded by the germline V gene are MGHRA and YSYEKL. Reading the label with the study, this specimen's time point is: sample taken at primary tumor resection. Without any cell sorting, TCR sequencing was performed on whole RNA extracted either from tumor and nontumor lung tissue or from cryopreserved PBMC samples. Samples were obtained from 65 to 90 patients with early-stage, untreated non-small cell lung cancer from the lung TRACERx cohort. Only patients with enough RNA available from two or more tumor regions were chosen for TCR sequencing.

Here the chain combines TRBV4-1 and TRBJ2-3; no D gene is confidently identified. This clonotype was obtained from a male donor with early-stage non-small cell lung cancer. Sequences were derived from PBMCs, sampled at surgery. The CDR3 is CASSPRVESDTQYF. The nucleotide sequence reads as follows: TGCGCCAGCAGCCCCCGGGTTGAGTCAGATACGCAGTATTTT.